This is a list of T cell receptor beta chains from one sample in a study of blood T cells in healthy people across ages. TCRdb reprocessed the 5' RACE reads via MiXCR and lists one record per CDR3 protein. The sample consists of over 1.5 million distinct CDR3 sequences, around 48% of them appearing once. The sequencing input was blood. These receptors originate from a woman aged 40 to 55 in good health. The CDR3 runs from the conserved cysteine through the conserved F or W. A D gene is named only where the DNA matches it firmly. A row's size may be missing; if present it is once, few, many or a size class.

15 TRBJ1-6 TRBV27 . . CASSETRASNPPLHF TGTGCCAGCAGTGAAACCAGGGCGAGTAATCCACCCCTCCACTTT
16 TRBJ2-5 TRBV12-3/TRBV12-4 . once CTSSLRSSGVGETQYF TGTACCAGCAGTTTAAGAAGCTCGGGGGTCGGAGAGACCCAGTACTTC
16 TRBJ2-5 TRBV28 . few CASSLSFGSGQETQYF TGTGCCAGCAGTTTGTCGTTCGGCTCGGGGCAAGAGACCCAGTACTTC
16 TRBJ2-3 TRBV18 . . CASSPLQVPSTDTQYF TGTGCCAGCTCACCGCTACAGGTTCCTAGCACAGATACGCAGTATTTT
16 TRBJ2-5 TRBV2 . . CASSEGVRGFQETQYF TGTGCCAGCAGTGAAGGGGTGCGGGGTTTCCAAGAGACCCAGTACTTC
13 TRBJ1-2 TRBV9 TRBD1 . CASSVARDRSYTF TGTGCCAGCAGCGTAGCCCGGGACAGGAGCTACACCTTC
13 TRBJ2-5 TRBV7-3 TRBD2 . CASSTSSRETQYF TGTGCCAGTTCGACTAGCAGTAGGGAGACCCAGTACTTC
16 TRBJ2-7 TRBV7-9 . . CASSLERGRLSYEQYF TGTGCCAGCAGCTTAGAGAGGGGCCGTCTCTCCTACGAGCAGTACTTC
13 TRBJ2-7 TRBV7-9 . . CASSGRQDYEQYF TGTGCCAGCAGCGGGCGACAGGACTACGAGCAGTACTTC
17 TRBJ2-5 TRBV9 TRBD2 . CASSVGSGGQYQETQYF TGTGCCAGCAGCGTAGGTAGCGGGGGTCAGTACCAAGAGACCCAGTACTTC
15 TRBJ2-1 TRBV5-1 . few CASSLGQPSGGEQFF TGCGCCAGCAGCTTGGGACAGCCCTCAGGAGGTGAGCAGTTCTTC
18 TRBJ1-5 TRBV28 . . CASSLSLGAGVSNQPQHF TGTGCCAGCAGTTTATCCCTGGGGGCAGGGGTTAGCAATCAGCCCCAGCATTTT
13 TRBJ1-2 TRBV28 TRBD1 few CASRTDRAHGYTF TGTGCCAGCAGGACTGACAGGGCACATGGCTACACCTTC
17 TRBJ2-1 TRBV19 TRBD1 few CASSGWGQGGAYNEQFF TGTGCCAGTAGTGGATGGGGACAGGGGGGGGCCTACAATGAGCAGTTCTTC
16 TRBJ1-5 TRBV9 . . CASSPVGGISNQPQHF TGTGCCAGCAGTCCCGTCGGGGGTATTAGCAATCAGCCCCAGCATTTT
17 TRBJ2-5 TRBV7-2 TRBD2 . CASSTRAGVRGGETQYF TGTGCCAGCAGCACCCGAGCGGGGGTCCGGGGTGGTGAGACCCAGTACTTC
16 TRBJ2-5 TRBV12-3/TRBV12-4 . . CASSTWGRGAQETQYF TGTGCCAGCAGTACATGGGGCCGGGGCGCACAAGAGACCCAGTACTTC
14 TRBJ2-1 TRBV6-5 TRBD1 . CASSRDSTYNEQFF TGTGCCAGCAGCCGGGACAGCACCTACAATGAGCAGTTCTTC
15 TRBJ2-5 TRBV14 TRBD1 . CASSLTRGQWETQYF TGTGCCAGCAGCCTAACGAGGGGGCAATGGGAGACCCAGTACTTC
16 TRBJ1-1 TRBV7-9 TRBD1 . CASSPKDTDRGFEAFF TGTGCCAGCAGCCCAAAGGACACTGACAGGGGCTTCGAAGCTTTCTTT
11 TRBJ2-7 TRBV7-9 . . CASSHSGRQYF TGTGCCAGCAGCCACTCAGGGAGGCAGTACTTC
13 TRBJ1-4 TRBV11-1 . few CASSRGTGEKLFF TGTGCCAGCAGCCGAGGAACAGGGGAAAAACTGTTTTTT
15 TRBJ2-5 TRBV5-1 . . CASIPGQTPRETQYF TGCGCCAGCATCCCGGGACAAACGCCCCGGGAGACCCAGTACTTC
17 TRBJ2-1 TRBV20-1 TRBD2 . CSARDGGSGGYYNEQFF TGCAGTGCTAGAGATGGGGGTAGCGGGGGATATTACAATGAGCAGTTCTTC
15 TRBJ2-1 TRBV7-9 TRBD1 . CASSLEGGYRDEQFF TGTGCCAGCAGCTTAGAAGGGGGCTATCGCGATGAGCAGTTCTTC
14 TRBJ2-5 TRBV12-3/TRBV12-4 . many CASSSGRYQETQYF TGTGCCAGCAGTTCCGGACGGTACCAAGAGACCCAGTACTTC
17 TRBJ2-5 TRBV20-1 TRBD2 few CSARDRGLAGVQETQYF TGCAGTGCTAGAGATCGGGGGCTAGCGGGGGTCCAAGAGACCCAGTACTTC
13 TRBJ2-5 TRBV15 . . CATSPRLFETQYF TGTGCCACCAGTCCACGCCTTTTCGAGACCCAGTACTTC
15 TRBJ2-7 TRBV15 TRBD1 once CVTTIGTGGGYEQYF TGTGTCACCACTATAGGGACAGGGGGCGGCTACGAGCAGTACTTC
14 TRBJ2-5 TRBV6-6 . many CASSSGQSQETQYF TGTGCCAGCAGTTCCGGACAGTCCCAAGAGACCCAGTACTTC
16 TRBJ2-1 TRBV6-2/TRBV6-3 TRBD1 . CASSPSWTGGYNEQFF TGTGCCAGCAGCCCGAGCTGGACAGGGGGCTACAATGAGCAGTTCTTC
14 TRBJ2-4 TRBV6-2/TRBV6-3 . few CASSQDSAKNIQYF TGTGCCAGCAGTCAAGACTCAGCCAAAAACATTCAGTACTTC
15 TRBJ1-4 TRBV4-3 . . CASSQGTGGNEKLFF TGCGCCAGCAGCCAGGGGACGGGGGGTAATGAAAAACTGTTTTTT
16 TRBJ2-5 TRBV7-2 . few CASSLDQGFGSETQYF TGTGCCAGCAGCTTAGATCAGGGGTTTGGTTCAGAGACCCAGTACTTC
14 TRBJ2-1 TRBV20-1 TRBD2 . CSATGTSGGLPQFF TGCAGTGCGACAGGGACTAGCGGGGGGTTGCCGCAGTTCTTC
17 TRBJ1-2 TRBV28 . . CASSSGGPEAFSYGYTF TGTGCCAGCAGTTCGGGGGGACCCGAGGCCTTCAGCTATGGCTACACCTTC
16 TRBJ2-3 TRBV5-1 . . CASSPNTGMSTDTQYF TGCGCCAGCAGCCCGAATACAGGGATGAGCACAGATACGCAGTATTTT
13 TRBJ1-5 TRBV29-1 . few CSVERGPGQPQHF TGCAGCGTTGAAAGAGGACCCGGTCAGCCCCAGCATTTT
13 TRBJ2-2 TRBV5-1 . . CASSLVATGELFF TGCGCCAGCAGCTTGGTAGCCACCGGGGAGCTGTTTTTT
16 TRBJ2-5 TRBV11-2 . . CAGSLDYSGSQETQYF TGTGCCGGCAGCTTAGATTACTCGGGTTCCCAAGAGACCCAGTACTTC
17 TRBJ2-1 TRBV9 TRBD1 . CASSPRVDDRGINEQFF TGTGCCAGCAGCCCCAGGGTAGACGACAGGGGAATCAATGAGCAGTTCTTC
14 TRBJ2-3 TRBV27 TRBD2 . CASSPRRGGDTQYF TGTGCCAGCAGCCCCCGGCGGGGGGGAGATACGCAGTATTTT
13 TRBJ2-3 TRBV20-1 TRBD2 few CSASDGLADTQYF TGCAGTGCTAGCGACGGACTAGCAGATACGCAGTATTTT
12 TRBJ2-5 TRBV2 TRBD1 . CASKGQLETQYF TGTGCCAGCAAGGGACAGCTGGAGACCCAGTACTTC
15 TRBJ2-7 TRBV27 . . CASSRTPGFSYEQYF TGTGCCAGCAGTAGAACCCCAGGTTTCTCCTACGAGCAGTACTTC
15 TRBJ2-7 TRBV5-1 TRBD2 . CASSSGLGVSYEQYF TGCGCCAGCAGCTCTGGACTAGGAGTTTCCTACGAGCAGTACTTC
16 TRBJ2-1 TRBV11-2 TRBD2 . CASSLTSGGSYNEQSF TGTGCCAGCAGCTTAACTAGCGGGGGTTCCTACAATGAGCAGTCCTTC